The rows below give T cell receptor beta chains drawn from one sample of a study of beta chain features in type 1 diabetes. Here immunoSEQ multiplex PCR was the method, and the copy in TCRdb shows in-frame clones only, minus some. The sample includes about 40,000 clones, over 45% of them seen just once. The sequenced material came from central memory CD4+ T cells from blood. The receptors come from a woman under 30 in good health. The CDR3 runs from the conserved cysteine through the conserved F or W. D genes are given only for firm matches.

D: TRBD1
length: 16
V: TRBV19
CDR3: CASAPSGTGAGYGYTF

D: TRBD1
length: 17
V: TRBV19
CDR3: CASSIDRQGWTTDTQYF

D: TRBD2
length: 18
V: TRBV15
CDR3: CATSPGGFSGRGYNEQFF

D: .
length: 15
V: TRBV5-1
CDR3: CASSLVGATNEKLFF

D: .
length: 15
V: TRBV5-1
CDR3: CASSFGGEKNTEAFF

D: TRBD1
length: 15
V: TRBV29-1
CDR3: CSVDLRGQRSYGYTF

D: .
length: 14
V: TRBV5-1
CDR3: CASSEGQSYNEQFF

D: TRBD1
length: 15
V: TRBV5-4
CDR3: CASSSTGTDNEKLFF

D: .
length: 14
V: TRBV14
CDR3: CASSQLRGAQEQYF

D: TRBD1
length: 13
V: TRBV30
CDR3: CAWSGTGEGGYTF

D: .
length: 13
V: TRBV5-1
CDR3: CASSLDRSSPLHF

D: TRBD1
length: 14
V: TRBV29-1
CDR3: CSVAGQGRDQPQHF

D: .
length: 16
V: TRBV7-8
CDR3: CASSPSRGAWGDEQYF

D: .
length: 13
V: TRBV19
CDR3: CAARGFADSPLHF

D: .
length: 13
V: TRBV19
CDR3: CASSFRRGGEQYF

D: TRBD1
length: 16
V: TRBV2
CDR3: CAGGAQPTGPHSPLHF

D: .
length: 14
V: TRBV6-1
CDR3: CASSEQLASYEQYF

D: TRBD2
length: 16
V: TRBV28
CDR3: CASSTNGLAGYNEQFF

D: .
length: 14
V: TRBV7-6
CDR3: CASSLREGVTEAFF